The entry below describes one TCR beta chain. Its antigen is not identified. This sample stems from a study of cytomegalovirus exposure and HLA in healthy donors. General study points: Per a prior analysis, the majority of TCR beta V segments were productive roughly 87% or roughly 30% of the time. Only CMV serostatus was available as immune exposure information. After further analysis at a later stage, around 17,000 TCR beta sequences were associated with HLA alleles at 0.05 false discovery rate.

Per the germline V gene, CDR1 is MDHEN and CDR2 is SYDVKM. Trimming shortened V by 6 bases and J by 9 bases, and 12 bases separated the two germline ends. CDR3 length: 13 amino acids. PCR amplification relied on 60 Vbeta primers (plus 13 Jbeta primers). Profiled with immunoSEQ multiplex PCR; TCRdb holds only in-frame clones, not every one. There are 77,000 or so clones in the sample; 78% occur only once, and 1.5% to 2% lies in the top ten. The chain uses TRBV28 and TRBJ1-6; D is ambiguous. The receptor's source is a man aged 35-49 years in good health and CMV-seronegative. Sequenced material: PBMCs. The CDR3 region has the DNA TGTGCCAGCAGCCTCATAGGGAGTTCACCCCTCCACTTT. It codes for CASSLIGSSPLHF.